These T cell receptor beta chains were read from a single sample in a study of identifying expanded T cells in peripheral blood. Produced via immunoSEQ multiplex PCR; TCRdb's table is partial and in-frame only. The data hold about 82,000 clones, with about 87% observed a single time. The specimen was blood. These TCRs come from a person aged 18 to 70 in good health. Both conserved end residues are part of each CDR3. A D gene is named only where the DNA matches it firmly. Part of the rows lack a size; the others show once, few, many or a class for expanded clones.

J | D | V | length | size | CDR3 | DNA
TRBJ2-3 | TRBD1 | TRBV10-3 | 13 | . | CAIWTGSADTQYF | TGTGCCATCTGGACAGGGAGCGCAGATACGCAGTATTTT
TRBJ1-1 | . | TRBV30 | 11 | once | CAWSLRTEAFF | TGTGCCTGGAGCCTTAGGACTGAAGCTTTCTTT
TRBJ1-2 | TRBD1 | TRBV4-3 | 13 | . | CASSQDRGGGYTF | TGCGCCAGCAGCCAGGACAGGGGGGGCGGCTACACCTTC
TRBJ2-3 | TRBD1 | TRBV5-1 | 15 | . | CASSLAGQTTDTQYF | TGCGCCAGCAGCTTGGCGGGACAGACCACAGATACGCAGTATTTT
TRBJ2-2 | . | TRBV7-9 | 15 | once | CASSLTGANTGELFF | TGTGCCAGCAGCCTGACAGGAGCGAACACCGGGGAGCTGTTTTTT
TRBJ1-5 | . | TRBV7-2 | 15 | . | CASSLGSGLDQPQHF | TGTGCCAGCAGCTTAGGGTCGGGCCTCGATCAGCCCCAGCATTTT
TRBJ1-2 | TRBD1 | TRBV19 | 16 | . | CASSMRPFGTGDGYTF | TGTGCCAGTAGTATGAGACCCTTCGGGACAGGGGATGGCTACACCTTC
TRBJ1-2 | TRBD1 | TRBV2 | 14 | . | CASAGQGLPFGYTF | TGTGCCAGCGCGGGACAGGGGTTGCCTTTCGGCTACACCTTC
TRBJ1-2 | . | TRBV19 | 16 | . | CASMGRVSPAYYGYTF | TGTGCCAGTATGGGCCGGGTTTCCCCCGCTTACTATGGCTACACCTTC
TRBJ2-7 | TRBD1 | TRBV4-1 | 17 | . | CASSHLSGQGNPYEQYF | TGCGCCAGCAGCCACCTCTCGGGACAGGGGAACCCCTACGAGCAGTACTTC
TRBJ1-1 | . | TRBV12-5 | 12 | few | CASGYSYTEAFF | TGTGCTAGTGGCTACAGTTACACTGAAGCTTTCTTT
TRBJ2-7 | TRBD1 | TRBV5-1 | 14 | . | CASSPGQGWYEQYF | TGCGCCAGCAGCCCAGGACAGGGTTGGTACGAGCAGTACTTC
TRBJ2-7 | . | TRBV19 | 13 | . | CASSIGQGGEQYF | TGTGCCAGTAGTATAGGTCAGGGAGGCGAGCAGTACTTC
TRBJ2-7 | . | TRBV11-2 | 14 | . | CASSVIGGPYEQYF | TGTGCCAGCAGCGTTATCGGGGGACCATACGAGCAGTACTTC
TRBJ2-6 | . | TRBV7-2 | 16 | . | CASSLDPSSGANVLTF | TGTGCCAGCAGCTTAGATCCAAGCTCTGGGGCCAACGTCCTGACTTTC
TRBJ1-3 | . | TRBV2 | 13 | . | CARAGETGNTIYF | TGTGCCAGGGCTGGTGAAACCGGAAACACCATATATTTT
TRBJ2-2 | . | TRBV4-1 | 17 | . | CASSQDTVQGGTGELFF | TGCGCCAGCAGCCAAGATACCGTTCAGGGAGGAACCGGGGAGCTGTTTTTT
TRBJ1-5 | TRBD1 | TRBV6-1 | 16 | . | CASSGAGTGSDQPQHF | TGTGCCAGCAGTGGGGCGGGGACAGGGTCGGATCAGCCCCAGCATTTT
TRBJ2-3 | . | TRBV14 | 15 | few | CASSQVTANADTQYF | TGTGCCAGCAGCCAAGTAACGGCAAACGCAGATACGCAGTATTTT
TRBJ2-7 | . | TRBV5-1 | 13 | . | CASSLARKGEQYF | TGCGCCAGCAGCTTGGCCCGAAAGGGCGAGCAGTACTTC
TRBJ1-2 | TRBD1 | TRBV28 | 16 | . | CASGGGRGQGRYGYTF | TGTGCCAGCGGGGGCGGCAGGGGGCAGGGGAGATATGGCTACACCTTC
TRBJ1-1 | . | TRBV2 | 13 | . | CASSGTPNTEAFF | TGTGCCAGCAGTGGGACACCGAACACTGAAGCTTTCTTT
TRBJ2-7 | . | TRBV5-1 | 14 | once | CASSPDRSSYEQYF | TGCGCCAGCAGCCCAGACAGGAGCTCCTACGAGCAGTACTTC
TRBJ1-3 | . | TRBV6-5 | 12 | once | CASTESGNTIYF | TGTGCCAGCACCGAATCTGGAAACACCATATATTTT
TRBJ1-5 | . | TRBV19 | 13 | . | CASTWVSGQPQHF | TGTGCCAGTACTTGGGTTAGTGGTCAGCCCCAGCATTTT
TRBJ1-2 | TRBD1 | TRBV9 | 14 | . | CASSPDRGGYGYTF | TGTGCCAGCAGCCCGGACAGGGGGGGCTATGGCTACACCTTC
TRBJ1-5 | . | TRBV11-2 | 13 | . | CASSPSQSQPQHF | TGTGCCAGCAGCCCTTCGCAGTCCCAGCCCCAGCATTTT
TRBJ1-2 | . | TRBV5-1 | 13 | . | CASSAGEDYGYTF | TGCGCCAGCAGTGCAGGGGAGGACTATGGCTACACCTTC
TRBJ2-3 | . | TRBV18 | 15 | . | CASSLRDPSTDTQYF | TGTGCCAGCTCACTCAGGGACCCTAGCACAGATACGCAGTATTTT
TRBJ2-1 | . | TRBV4-3 | 17 | . | CASSQELTGSSYNEQFF | TGCGCCAGCAGCCAAGAACTTACCGGGAGTTCCTACAATGAGCAGTTCTTC
TRBJ2-3 | TRBD1 | TRBV30 | 20 | . | CAWRPVGQRVGSYREDTQYF | TGTGCCTGGAGACCAGTGGGACAGAGGGTGGGTTCATACCGGGAAGATACGCAGTATTTT
TRBJ1-2 | . | TRBV9 | 14 | . | CASTPFPGPYGYTF | TGTGCCAGCACCCCGTTCCCCGGGCCCTATGGCTACACCTTC
TRBJ2-2 | . | TRBV30 | 13 | . | CAWGNLRPGELFF | TGTGCCTGGGGGAACCTCAGGCCCGGGGAGCTGTTTTTT
TRBJ2-3 | TRBD1 | TRBV11-1 | 18 | . | CASSFRTGDLAVTDTQYF | TGTGCCAGCAGCTTTAGGACAGGGGACTTGGCAGTCACAGATACGCAGTATTTT
TRBJ1-5 | TRBD1 | TRBV19 | 15 | few | CASSVDRGRNQPQHF | TGTGCCAGTAGTGTAGACAGGGGGAGGAATCAGCCCCAGCATTTT
TRBJ1-1 | . | TRBV7-2 | 14 | . | CASSLVVPGTEAFF | TGTGCCAGCAGCTTAGTAGTCCCGGGCACTGAAGCTTTCTTT
TRBJ1-1 | . | TRBV7-2 | 13 | . | CASSLSTKTEAFF | TGTGCCAGCAGCTTAAGTACGAAAACTGAAGCTTTCTTT
TRBJ2-7 | . | TRBV27 | 13 | . | CASSLLPADEQYF | TGTGCCAGCAGTTTATTACCAGCGGACGAGCAGTACTTC
TRBJ2-3 | . | TRBV29-1 | 15 | . | CSVVVGGRITDTQYF | TGCAGCGTTGTGGTCGGGGGCCGAATAACAGATACGCAGTATTTT
TRBJ2-7 | . | TRBV20-1 | 11 | . | CSARLAFEQYF | TGCAGTGCTAGACTAGCTTTCGAGCAGTACTTC
TRBJ2-1 | . | TRBV5-5 | 18 | . | CASSLVSAGPIPGNEQFF | TGTGCCAGCAGCTTGGTCTCGGCAGGGCCTATTCCAGGCAATGAGCAGTTCTTC
TRBJ2-5 | TRBD1 | TRBV2 | 15 | . | CASSGRTGRKETQYF | TGTGCCAGCAGTGGACGGACAGGAAGGAAAGAGACCCAGTACTTC
TRBJ2-7 | TRBD1 | TRBV5-6 | 17 | . | CASSYPGQGRDSYEQYF | TGTGCCAGCAGCTATCCAGGACAGGGTAGGGACTCCTACGAGCAGTACTTC
TRBJ1-1 | TRBD1 | TRBV7-6 | 14 | . | CASSLAPGQSAAFF | TGTGCCAGCAGCTTAGCGCCGGGACAGTCGGCGGCTTTCTTT
TRBJ1-2 | . | TRBV7-9 | 11 | few | CASSSNYGYTF | TGTGCCAGCAGCTCCAACTATGGCTACACCTTC
TRBJ2-1 | . | TRBV5-1 | 17 | . | CASSRVTDPSLEGEQFF | TGCGCCAGCAGCCGGGTGACTGATCCCAGCCTTGAGGGTGAGCAGTTCTTC
TRBJ2-1 | TRBD2 | TRBV9 | 13 | once | CAGGLAGGGEQFF | TGTGCCGGAGGGCTAGCGGGAGGAGGCGAGCAGTTCTTC
TRBJ2-7 | . | TRBV6-5 | 14 | . | CASSHRGSPYEQYF | TGTGCCAGCAGTCACCGAGGGTCCCCCTACGAGCAGTACTTC
TRBJ1-1 | . | TRBV29-1 | 12 | . | CSVGERNTEAFF | TGCAGCGTTGGTGAGAGGAACACTGAAGCTTTCTTT
TRBJ2-7 | . | TRBV10-3 | 16 | . | CAISPEGQIAPYEQYF | TGTGCCATCAGTCCGGAGGGTCAGATAGCCCCCTACGAGCAGTACTTC
TRBJ1-5 | . | TRBV27 | 15 | . | CASSFYATGNQPQHF | TGTGCCAGCAGTTTTTATGCTACAGGGAATCAGCCCCAGCATTTT
TRBJ1-3 | . | TRBV5-1 | 15 | once | CASSSGHSSGNTIYF | TGCGCCAGCAGCTCGGGACACAGCTCTGGAAACACCATATATTTT
TRBJ2-7 | TRBD1 | TRBV5-1 | 16 | . | CASSLADRARSYEQYF | TGCGCCAGCAGCTTGGCCGACAGGGCGAGGTCCTACGAGCAGTACTTC